A single sample is the source of the 22 T cell receptor beta chains below, sequenced in a study of blood T cells in healthy people across ages (dated by TCRdb to the mid-2010s). Libraries were prepared through 5' RACE. The sequencer was an Illumina HiSeq 2500. A second PCR of 7 to 11 cycles was performed with a sample-barcoded 5' primer and a J-beta primer mix. The raw public reads went through TCRdb reprocessing: fastp at Q25, MiXCR clone calling, in-frame beta chains kept. Each entry merges the rows of one CDR3 protein and shows their most common DNA and genes. Counted in this sample were fewer than 900,000 distinct CDR3 sequences; 30% to 45% of them appeared once. Around 13% of the sample is taken by the ten largest. Sequenced: blood. The receptors here all came from a man between 18 and 29 years old in good health.

In this sample, this clonotype turned up many times. The rearrangement joins TRBV2 to TRBJ1-2; D may be TRBD1 (5 bases). Trimming removed 1 base at V and 0 bases at J, with 12 bases between. The CDR3 has 16 amino acids. Germline V gene sequence: CDR1 SNHLY, CDR2 FYNNEI. The CDR3 is CASSEGTLGANYGYTF. The DNA of the CDR3 is TGTGCCAGCAGTGAAGGGACACTAGGGGCTAACTATGGCTACACCTTC.

V gene TRBV4-2 combines with J gene TRBJ1-5; D is uncertain. In germline, CDR1 is LGHNA, CDR2 YNFKEQ. The CDR3 length is 15 residues. V lost 0 bases and J 5 bases, leaving 11 bases between the germline ends. CDR3: CASSQDSGRDQPQHF. CDR3 sequence (DNA): TGTGCCAGCAGCCAAGATTCGGGCCGAGATCAGCCCCAGCATTTT.

This clonotype was detected only once. V is TRBV12-3 or TRBV12-4 and J is TRBJ2-3; D might be TRBD1 or TRBD2, each matching 5 bases. Trimming removed 3 bases from V and 0 bases from J, with 10 bases in between. The CDR3 consists of 15 residues. The CDR3 bases are TGTGCCAGCAGTTTCCGGGGCAGCAGCACAGATACGCAGTATTTT. It yields the protein CASSFRGSSTDTQYF.

This clonotype has more than one count but fewer than ten. The gene calls are TRBV6-2 or TRBV6-3 and TRBJ1-5; D may be TRBD1 (5 bases). The CDR3 spans 18 residues. CDR1 is MNHEY, CDR2 SVGEGT, per germline. V was clipped by 4 bases and J by 4 bases, with 23 bases between them. The CDR3 bases are TGTGCCAGCAGTTCACTTGGTGTGGCAGGGAAGACGAATCAGCCCCAGCATTTT. Residues: CASSSLGVAGKTNQPQHF.

About this clonotype itself: A junction boundary mismatches the germline segment, possibly from a read error. As DNA, the CDR3 is TGTGCCAGCGCACCCGAAAGCTTCTACGAGCAGTACTTC. Protein: CASAPESFYEQYF. This chain joins TRBV18 and TRBJ2-7; D remains ambiguous. Germline CDR1 KGHSH, CDR2 LQKENI. This CDR3 is built from 13 residues.

CDR3 residues: CASSGGQSNQPQHF. In DNA, the CDR3 is TGTGCCAGCAGCGGTGGACAGAGCAATCAGCCCCAGCATTTT. The genes are TRBV9 and TRBJ1-5; D possibly corresponds to TRBD1 (6 bases). V was shortened by 3 bases and J by 1 base, with 8 bases between the two germline ends. Germline assignment: CDR1 SGDLS and CDR2 YYNGEE. The CDR3 is 14 residues long. The variable domain in full, with the rest retrieved from reference TRBV9 and TRBJ1-5, is DSGVTQTPKHLITATGQRVTLRCSPRSGDLSVYWYQQSLDQGLQFLIQYYNGEERAKGNILERFSAQQFPDLHSELNLSSLELGDSALYFCASSGGQSNQPQHFGDGTRLSIL.

The chain links TRBV6-1 to TRBJ1-2; D gene ambiguous. The CDR3 is 11 amino acids. CDR1 MNHNS and CDR2 SASEGT come from the germline V gene. The V gene lost 3 bases and the J gene lost 10 bases, with 9 bases spanning the gap. CDR3 DNA sequence: TGTGCCAGCAGTGACACTCGGATCTACACCTTC. The encoded protein is CASSDTRIYTF.

This clonotype was seen a handful of times. The V and J genes are TRBV9 and TRBJ2-1; 7 nucleotides agree with TRBD2. Looked up from germline, CDR1 is SGDLS and CDR2 is YYNGEE. The CDR3 is 16 amino acids. V gave up 0 bases and J gave up 0 bases; unmatched junction bases: 3. For the CDR3, the DNA is TGTGCCAGCAGCGTAGAGTCGGGAGGCTCCTACAATGAGCAGTTCTTC. It yields the protein CASSVESGGSYNEQFF.

The J gene is TRBJ2-1, the V gene TRBV7-2, with a tentative D call TRBD2 (5 bases). This CDR3 has 16 amino acids. Trimming removed 4 bases from V and 6 bases from J, with 19 bases in between. CDR1 and CDR2 from the germline V gene are SGHTA and FQGNSA. The CDR3 loop is CASSSRFTLGSNEQFF. DNA of the CDR3: TGTGCCAGCAGCTCCCGCTTTACCCTTGGGAGCAATGAGCAGTTCTTC.

The CDR3 bases are TGCAGTGCCCTCGGTGGCGTGAGGGGCAAAAACATTCAGTACTTC. This codes for CSALGGVRGKNIQYF. This chain connects TRBV20-1 to TRBJ2-4; D tentatively reads TRBD1 or TRBD2 (5 bases each). Germline lookup yields CDR1 DFQATT and CDR2 SNEGSKA (reference sequence). Trimming left V 6 bases short and J 3 bases short, with 18 bases between. The CDR3 has 15 amino acids.

Turning to this clonotype: A junction end diverges from the germline sequence, so it may reflect a read error. The chain is built from TRBV12-3 or TRBV12-4 and TRBJ2-7; 7 bases fit TRBD1. The J call may be in error: the DNA end matches TRBJ2-5 better. This CDR3 region has 14 residues. The DNA for the CDR3 is TGTACCAGCAGTCCGGGGACAGCTCAAGGGACCCAGTACTTC. It translates to CTSSPGTAQGTQYF.

This clonotype has at least ten counts. V usage is TRBV20-1 and J usage is TRBJ1-5; possibly TRBD1 for D (5 bases). Looked up from germline, CDR1 is DFQATT and CDR2 is SNEGSKA (reference sequence). With 3 bases removed from V and 1 base from J, the gap between germline ends came to 13 bases. The CDR3 is 15 amino acids. CDR3 DNA: TGCAGTGCTAGTCGGGGGGGTGTCAGCAATCAGCCCCAGCATTTT. Amino acid sequence: CSASRGGVSNQPQHF.

About this clonotype: Germline and junction disagree at one end, which may indicate a read error. The chain combines TRBV18 with TRBJ1-3; a weak D match, TRBD1 (5 bases). The germline V gene encodes CDR1 KGHSH and CDR2 LQKENI. The CDR3 is 16 amino acids. CDR3 protein: CASSPPRIGAGNTIYF. CDR3 sequence (DNA): TGTGCCAGCTCACCACCGAGGATCGGGGCTGGAAACACTATATATTTT.

The sample holds a few counts of this clonotype. This chain links TRBV7-2 with TRBJ1-1, with a weak D call TRBD1 (5 bases). This CDR3 has 15 amino acids. Trimming shortened V by 3 bases and J by 1 base, and 12 bases separated the two germline ends. Germline values: CDR1 SGHTA, CDR2 FQGNSA. CDR3 residues: CASSLIRATNTEAFF. CDR3 in DNA: TGTGCCAGCAGCTTGATCAGGGCCACGAACACTGAAGCTTTCTTT.

This clonotype was counted a few times. This chain connects TRBV5-5 to TRBJ2-1; no definite D call. CDR3 length: 20 residues. Trimming left V 0 bases short and J 10 bases short, with 32 bases between. Looked up from germline, CDR1 is SGHKS and CDR2 is YYEKEE (reference sequence). The CDR3 is CASSLALMGIHGPGIGEQFF. In DNA form, the CDR3 reads TGTGCCAGCAGCTTGGCCCTTATGGGAATTCACGGTCCCGGAATCGGCGAGCAGTTCTTC.

This chain uses TRBV20-1 with TRBJ2-7; the D is unclear. The germline V gene has CDR1 DFQATT and CDR2 SNEGSKA (reference sequence). CDR3 size: 14 residues. The V and J ends lost 6 bases and 5 bases respectively, with 20 bases between them. The CDR3 bases are TGCAGTGCGGCCGTACCCACGGTTTCCAACGAGCAGTACTTC. Translation: CSAAVPTVSNEQYF.

CDR3 amino acids: CASSQGGASYEQYF. CDR3 coding DNA: TGTGCCAGCAGTCAGGGGGGGGCCTCCTACGAGCAGTACTTC. This chain joins TRBV25-1 and TRBJ2-7; D assignment may be TRBD1 or TRBD2 (7 bases each). The germline V and J ends were trimmed by 5 bases and 0 bases, with 11 bases remaining between them. CDR3 length: 14 residues. Looked up from germline, CDR1 is MGHDK and CDR2 is SYGVNS.

The chain is built from TRBV9 and TRBJ2-1; TRBD2 matches 9 bases. Trimming took 3 bases from V and 4 from J; bases not matched to a gene: 5. The germline V gene has CDR1 SGDLS and CDR2 YYNGEE. The length of the CDR3 is 15 residues. The chain's CDR3 is CASSALAGWYNEQFF. The CDR3, as DNA: TGTGCCAGCAGCGCGCTAGCGGGGTGGTACAATGAGCAGTTCTTC.

V usage is TRBV4-3 and J usage is TRBJ2-1, with 7 positions matching TRBD1. The J call could be wrong; TRBJ2-7 is a better fit for the DNA end. The CDR3 loop spans 18 amino acids. Germline CDR1 is LGHNA and CDR2 is YSLEER. CDR3 sequence (DNA): TGCGCCAGCAGCCAAGGGTTCCGCGACAGGGTATACTACAATGAGCAGTACTTC. Its translation: CASSQGFRDRVYYNEQYF.

Regarding this clonotype: One base away lies a much larger clone, so this may be a sequencing read error. The chain combines TRBV20-1 with TRBJ2-4; 7 bases line up with TRBD1. This CDR3 has 14 amino acids. CDR1 and CDR2 from the germline V gene are DFQATT and SNEGSKA (reference sequence). CDR3 sequence: CSAAEGTDANIPYF. For the CDR3, the DNA is TGCAGTGCCGCCGAGGGGACAGACGCTAACATTCCGTACTTC.

This chain uses TRBV20-1 with TRBJ2-7, with 9 bases aligning to TRBD1. This CDR3 comprises 12 residues. CDR1 DFQATT and CDR2 SNEGSKA come from the germline V gene (reference sequence). V shed 8 bases and J 7 bases; nucleotides not matched to a gene: 9. The CDR3: CSMRTGEKEQYF. The CDR3 DNA sequence: TGCAGTATGAGGACAGGGGAGAAAGAGCAGTACTTC.

The rearrangement links TRBV24-1 to TRBJ1-2, with 10 nucleotides matching TRBD1. The CDR3 sequence is 13 residues long. V was pared by 5 bases and J by 11 bases, with 7 bases of the junction left unmatched. CDR1 is KGHDR, CDR2 SFDVKD, per germline. The CDR3: CATSVPGQGIYTF. The DNA for the CDR3 is TGTGCCACCAGTGTCCCGGGACAGGGGATTTACACCTTC.